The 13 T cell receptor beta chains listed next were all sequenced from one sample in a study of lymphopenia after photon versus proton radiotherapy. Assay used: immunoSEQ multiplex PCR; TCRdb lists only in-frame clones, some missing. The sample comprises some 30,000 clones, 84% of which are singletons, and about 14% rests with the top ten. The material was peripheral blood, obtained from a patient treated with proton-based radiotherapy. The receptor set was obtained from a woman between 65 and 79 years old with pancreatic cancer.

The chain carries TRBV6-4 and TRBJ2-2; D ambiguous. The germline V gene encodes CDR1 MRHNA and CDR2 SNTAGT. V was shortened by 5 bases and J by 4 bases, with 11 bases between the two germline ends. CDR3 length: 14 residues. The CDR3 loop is CASSRESGTGELFF. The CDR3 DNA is TGTGCCAGCAGTAGAGAATCGGGCACCGGGGAGCTGTTTTTT.

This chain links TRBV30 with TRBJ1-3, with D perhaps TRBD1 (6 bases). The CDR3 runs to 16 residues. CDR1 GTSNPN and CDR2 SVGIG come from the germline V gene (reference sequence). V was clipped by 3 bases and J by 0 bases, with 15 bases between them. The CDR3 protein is CAWRGGLTDSGNTIYF. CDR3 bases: TGTGCCTGGAGAGGGGGTTTAACCGACTCTGGAAACACCATATATTTT.

In nucleotides, the CDR3 is TGTGCCAGCAGCTTACCTGGTAGCGGGGGGACCCGGGATACGCAGTATTTT. Translation gives CASSLPGSGGTRDTQYF. The chain couples TRBV7-3 to TRBJ2-3; 10 bases line up with TRBD2. Losses at the gene ends were 2 bases for V and 6 bases for J; bases not matched to a gene: 11. The length of the CDR3 is 17 residues. The V gene's germline CDR1 is SGHTA and CDR2 FQGTGA. Using reference TRBV7-3 and TRBJ2-3 for the parts outside the CDR3, the full variable domain is GAGVSQTPSNKVTEKGKYVELRCDPISGHTALYWYRQSLGQGPEFLIYFQGTGAADDSGLPNDRFFAVRPEGSVSTLKIQRTERGDSAVYLCASSLPGSGGTRDTQYFGPGTRLTVL.

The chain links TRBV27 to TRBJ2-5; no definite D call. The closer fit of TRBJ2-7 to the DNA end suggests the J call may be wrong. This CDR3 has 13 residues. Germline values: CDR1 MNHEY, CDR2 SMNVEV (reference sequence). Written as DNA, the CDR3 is TGTGCCAGCAGTTTAGGCAGACACTACGAGCAGTACTTC. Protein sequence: CASSLGRHYEQYF.

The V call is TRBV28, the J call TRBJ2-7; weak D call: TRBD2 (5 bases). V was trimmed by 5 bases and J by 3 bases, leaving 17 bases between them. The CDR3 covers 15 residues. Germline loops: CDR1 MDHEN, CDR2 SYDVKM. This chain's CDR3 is CASSGWTSRDYEQYF. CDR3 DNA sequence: TGTGCCAGCAGTGGTTGGACGAGCCGGGACTACGAGCAGTACTTC.

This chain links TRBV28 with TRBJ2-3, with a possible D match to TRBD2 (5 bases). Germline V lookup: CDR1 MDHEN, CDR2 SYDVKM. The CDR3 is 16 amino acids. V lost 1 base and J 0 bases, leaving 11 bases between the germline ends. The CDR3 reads CASSLFSGPSTDTQYF. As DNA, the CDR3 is TGTGCCAGCAGTTTATTCAGCGGTCCTAGCACAGATACGCAGTATTTT.

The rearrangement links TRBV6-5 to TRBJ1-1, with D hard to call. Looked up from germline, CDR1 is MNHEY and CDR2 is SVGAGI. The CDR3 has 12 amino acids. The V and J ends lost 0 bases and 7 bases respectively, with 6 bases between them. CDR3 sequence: CASSYSSGEAFF. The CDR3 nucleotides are TGTGCCAGCAGTTACTCGTCCGGTGAAGCTTTCTTT.

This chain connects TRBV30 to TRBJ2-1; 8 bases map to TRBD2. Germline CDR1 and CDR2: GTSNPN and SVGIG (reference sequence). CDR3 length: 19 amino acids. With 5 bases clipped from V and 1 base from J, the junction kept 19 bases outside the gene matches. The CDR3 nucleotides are TGTGCCTGGGTCCGGGGAAAGTCCATAACGGGAGGGTCCTACAATGAGCAGTTCTTC. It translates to CAWVRGKSITGGSYNEQFF.

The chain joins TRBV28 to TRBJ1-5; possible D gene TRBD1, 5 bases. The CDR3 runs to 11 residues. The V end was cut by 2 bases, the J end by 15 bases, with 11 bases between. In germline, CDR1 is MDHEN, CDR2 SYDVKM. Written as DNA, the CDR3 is TGTGCCAGCAGTTTAGAACAGGTACGGCATTTT. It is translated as CASSLEQVRHF.

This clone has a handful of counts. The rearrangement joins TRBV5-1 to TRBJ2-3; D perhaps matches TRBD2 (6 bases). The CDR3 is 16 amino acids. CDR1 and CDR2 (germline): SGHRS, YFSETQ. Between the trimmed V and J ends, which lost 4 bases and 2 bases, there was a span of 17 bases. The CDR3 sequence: CASSVRSGSNTDTQYF. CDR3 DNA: TGCGCCAGCAGCGTCCGTAGCGGATCCAACACAGATACGCAGTATTTT.

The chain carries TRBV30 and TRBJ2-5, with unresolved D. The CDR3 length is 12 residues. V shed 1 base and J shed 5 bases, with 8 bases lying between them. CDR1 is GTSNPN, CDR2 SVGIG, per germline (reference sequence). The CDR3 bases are TGTGCCTGGAGTGCCTTGTATGAGACCCAGTACTTC. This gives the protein CAWSALYETQYF.

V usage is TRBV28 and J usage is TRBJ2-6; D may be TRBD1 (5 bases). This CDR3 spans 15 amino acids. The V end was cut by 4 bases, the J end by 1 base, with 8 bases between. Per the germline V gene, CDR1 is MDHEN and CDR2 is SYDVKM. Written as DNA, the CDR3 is TGTGCCAGCAGTTCACCAGGGTCTGGGGCCAACGTCCTGACTTTC. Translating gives CASSSPGSGANVLTF.

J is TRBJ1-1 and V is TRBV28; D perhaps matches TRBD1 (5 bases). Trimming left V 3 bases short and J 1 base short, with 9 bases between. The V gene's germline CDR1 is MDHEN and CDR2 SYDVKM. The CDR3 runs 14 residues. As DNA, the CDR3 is TGTGCCAGCAGTTTGGGGCAAAGGAACACTGAAGCTTTCTTT. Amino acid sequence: CASSLGQRNTEAFF.